This note documents a single TCR beta chain sequence. What it binds is not known. Produced via immunoSEQ multiplex PCR; TCRdb's table is partial and in-frame only. Of 130,000 or so clones listed, 89% are singletons. The CDR3 runs 18 residues. Germline CDR1 and CDR2: PRHDT and FYEKMQ (reference sequence). V was pared by 1 base and J by 2 bases, with 14 bases of the junction left unmatched. This entry belongs to a study of T cells in localized non-small cell lung cancer. Study results and caveats: Uninvolved nearby lung showed the greatest T cell clonality, exceeding that found in tumor. Longer survival (overall) was linked to higher T cell density in blood. Since sequencing was restricted to only one region of the tumor, intratumor heterogeneity remains a possibility.

The chain couples TRBV13 to TRBJ2-7, with 7 bases fitting TRBD2. The TCR sequence derives from a female donor at least 60 years old with stage I lung adenocarcinoma. The sample was peripheral blood, taken before any cancer treatment. The CDR3 sequence: CASSLVLGDYQAPYEQYF. In nucleotides, the CDR3 is TGTGCCAGCAGCTTAGTCTTAGGGGACTACCAGGCCCCCTACGAGCAGTACTTC.